The clone carrying this T cell receptor (beta chain) was detected only once. Germline lookup yields CDR1 SEHNR and CDR2 FQNEAQ (reference sequence). With 0 bases removed from V and 2 bases from J, the gap between germline ends came to 6 bases. The CDR3 spans 14 residues. The source of the sample is a study of blood T cell dynamics during melanoma immunotherapy. Stated time point: week 3, after first cycle of checkpoint inhibitor. Patients had no prior systemic cancer treatment, immunosuppressants or other active cancers. DNA loading was fixed at about 340 ng for all bulk PBMC samples. Libraries were prepared by immunoSEQ multiplex PCR; TCRdb keeps only in-frame clonotypes and omits some of them. The sample holds 13,000 to 15,000 clones, roughly 89% seen once.

The clonotype comes from a human donor with melanoma. The genes are TRBV7-9 and TRBJ2-3; a possible D gene is TRBD1 (6 bases). The source material was blood, sampled from a patient treated with checkpoint blockade. In DNA, the CDR3 is TGTGCCAGCAGCTTAGCGGGGGCCACAGATACGCAGTATTTT. It specifies CASSLAGATDTQYF.